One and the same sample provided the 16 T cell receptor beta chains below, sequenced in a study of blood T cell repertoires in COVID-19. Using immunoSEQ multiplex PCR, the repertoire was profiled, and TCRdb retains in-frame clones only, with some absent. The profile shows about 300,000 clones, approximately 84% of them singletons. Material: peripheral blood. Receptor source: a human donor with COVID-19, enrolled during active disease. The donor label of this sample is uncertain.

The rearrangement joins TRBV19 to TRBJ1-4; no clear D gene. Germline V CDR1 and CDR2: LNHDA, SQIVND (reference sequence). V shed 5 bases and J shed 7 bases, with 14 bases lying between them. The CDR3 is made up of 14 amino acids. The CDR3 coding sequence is TGTGCCAGTAGTCTCGGGGTAGGTCGTGAAAAACTGTTTTTT. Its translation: CASSLGVGREKLFF.

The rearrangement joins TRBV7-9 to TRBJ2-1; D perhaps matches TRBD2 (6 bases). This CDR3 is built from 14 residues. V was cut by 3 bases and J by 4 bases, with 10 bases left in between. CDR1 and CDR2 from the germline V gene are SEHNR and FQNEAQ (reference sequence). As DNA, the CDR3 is TGTGCCAGCAGCTTTCCGGGGGAGTACAATGAGCAGTTCTTC. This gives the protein CASSFPGEYNEQFF.

The CDR3 coding sequence is TGTGCCAGCAGTTTCCTCCCCCCGGGACAACGAAATGGCTACACCTTC. Encoded protein: CASSFLPPGQRNGYTF. V usage is TRBV27 and J usage is TRBJ1-2; perhaps TRBD1 as D (6 bases). The CDR3 loop spans 16 amino acids. The V and J ends lost 3 bases and 6 bases respectively, with 20 bases between them. Per germline, CDR1 MNHEY and CDR2 SMNVEV (reference sequence).

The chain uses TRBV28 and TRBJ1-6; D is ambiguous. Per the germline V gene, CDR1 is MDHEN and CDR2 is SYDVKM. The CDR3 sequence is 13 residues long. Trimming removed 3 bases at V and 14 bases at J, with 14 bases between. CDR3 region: CASSLGRDSTLHF. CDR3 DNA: TGTGCCAGCAGTTTGGGGAGGGATAGTACCCTCCACTTT.

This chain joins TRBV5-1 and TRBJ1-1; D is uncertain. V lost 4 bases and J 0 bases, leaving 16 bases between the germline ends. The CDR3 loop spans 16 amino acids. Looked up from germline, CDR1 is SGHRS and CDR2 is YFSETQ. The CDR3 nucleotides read TGCGCCAGCAGCCAATCCGGGGAGGGTTTGAACACTGAAGCTTTCTTT. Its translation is CASSQSGEGLNTEAFF.

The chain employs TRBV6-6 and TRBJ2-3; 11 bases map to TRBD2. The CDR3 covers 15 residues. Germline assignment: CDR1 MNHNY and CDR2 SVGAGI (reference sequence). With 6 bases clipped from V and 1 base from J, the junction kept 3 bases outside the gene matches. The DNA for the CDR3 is TGTGCCAGCAGCGGACTAGCGGGCCGCACAGATACGCAGTATTTT. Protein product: CASSGLAGRTDTQYF.

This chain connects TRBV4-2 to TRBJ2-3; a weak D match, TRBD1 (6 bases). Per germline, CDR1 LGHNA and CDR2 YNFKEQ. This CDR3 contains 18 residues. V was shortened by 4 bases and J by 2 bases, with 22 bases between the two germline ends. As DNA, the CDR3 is TGTGCCAGCAGCCGGACCCCAGGGGCGGGCGATTCCACAGATACGCAGTATTTT. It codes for CASSRTPGAGDSTDTQYF.

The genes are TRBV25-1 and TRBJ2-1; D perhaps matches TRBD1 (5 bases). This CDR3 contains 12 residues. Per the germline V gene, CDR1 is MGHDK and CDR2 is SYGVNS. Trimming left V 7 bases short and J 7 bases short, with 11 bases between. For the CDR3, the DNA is TGTGCCAGCAATCAAAACAGGAATGAGCAGTTCTTC. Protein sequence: CASNQNRNEQFF.

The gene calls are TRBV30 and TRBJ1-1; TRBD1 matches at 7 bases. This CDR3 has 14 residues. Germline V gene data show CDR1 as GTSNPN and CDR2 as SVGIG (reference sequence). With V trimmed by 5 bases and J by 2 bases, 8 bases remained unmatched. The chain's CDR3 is CAWGAGQTNTEAFF. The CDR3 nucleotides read TGTGCCTGGGGGGCGGGACAGACAAACACTGAAGCTTTCTTT.

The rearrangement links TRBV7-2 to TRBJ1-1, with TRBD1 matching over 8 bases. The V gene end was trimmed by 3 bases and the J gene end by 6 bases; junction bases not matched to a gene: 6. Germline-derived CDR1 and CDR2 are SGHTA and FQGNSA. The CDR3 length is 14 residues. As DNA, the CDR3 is TGTGCCAGCAGCTTGGACAGGGTACCCCCTGAAGCTTTCTTT. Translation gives CASSLDRVPPEAFF.

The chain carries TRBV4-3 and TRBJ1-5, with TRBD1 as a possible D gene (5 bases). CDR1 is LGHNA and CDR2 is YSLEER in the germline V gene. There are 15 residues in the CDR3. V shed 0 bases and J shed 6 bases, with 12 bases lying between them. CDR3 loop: CASSQDTSGGQPQHF. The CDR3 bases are TGCGCCAGCAGCCAAGATACCTCCGGGGGTCAGCCCCAGCATTTT.

DNA of the CDR3: TGTGCCAGCAGTCCCTCGGTTGCCAGCGGACAAGAGACCCAGTACTTC. Translated: CASSPSVASGQETQYF. V gene TRBV14 combines with J gene TRBJ2-5; tentative D call: TRBD2 (5 bases). The V and J ends lost 6 bases and 2 bases respectively, with 19 bases between them. This CDR3 has 16 amino acids. CDR1 and CDR2 from the germline V gene are SGHDN and FVKESK.

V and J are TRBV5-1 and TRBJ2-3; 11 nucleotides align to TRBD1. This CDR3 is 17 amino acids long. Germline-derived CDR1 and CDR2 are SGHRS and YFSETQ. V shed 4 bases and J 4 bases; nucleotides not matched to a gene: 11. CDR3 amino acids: CASSQGQGASSADTQYF. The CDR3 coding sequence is TGCGCCAGCAGCCAAGGACAGGGGGCGTCGTCAGCAGATACGCAGTATTTT.

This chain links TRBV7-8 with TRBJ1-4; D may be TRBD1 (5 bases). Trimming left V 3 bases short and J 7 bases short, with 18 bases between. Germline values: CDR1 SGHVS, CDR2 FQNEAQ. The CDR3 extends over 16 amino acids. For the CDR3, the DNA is TGTGCCAGCAGCTTGGGAGGAGGGGAGTTCGGTGAAAAACTGTTTTTT. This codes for CASSLGGGEFGEKLFF.

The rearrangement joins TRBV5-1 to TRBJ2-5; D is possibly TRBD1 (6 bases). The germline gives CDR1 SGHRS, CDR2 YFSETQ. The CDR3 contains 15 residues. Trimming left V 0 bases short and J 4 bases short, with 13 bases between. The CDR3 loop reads CASSLEGVSRETQYF. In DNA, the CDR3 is TGCGCCAGCAGCTTGGAGGGGGTTAGTAGAGAGACCCAGTACTTC.

The CDR3 region has the DNA TGTGCCACCCTGACACGGTCCAATCAGCCCCAGCATTTT. Its protein is CATLTRSNQPQHF. V usage is TRBV24-1 and J usage is TRBJ1-5, with D uncertain. The CDR3 totals 13 residues. V lost 9 bases and J lost 3, with 11 bases in between. Germline CDR1 reads KGHDR; CDR2 reads SFDVKD.